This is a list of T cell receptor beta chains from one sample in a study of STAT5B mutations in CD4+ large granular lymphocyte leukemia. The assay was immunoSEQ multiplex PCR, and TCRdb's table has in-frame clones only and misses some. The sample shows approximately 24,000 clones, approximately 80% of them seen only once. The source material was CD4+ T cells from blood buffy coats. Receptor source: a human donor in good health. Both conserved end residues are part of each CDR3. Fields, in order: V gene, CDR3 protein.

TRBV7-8	CASSYAGTVGNEQFF
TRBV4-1	CASSGWGSYNEQFF
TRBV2	CASRDPYSSGSYYEQYF
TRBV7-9	CASSSRGRDTQYF
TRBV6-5	CASTQGVPQRDEQFF
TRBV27	CASSSLLSGERKYNEQFF
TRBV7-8	CASSFADRAGQFF
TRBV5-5	CASSRAAGGKTQYF
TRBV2	CASRLGYTGELFF
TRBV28	CASSLSAQPQHF
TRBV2	CASSGEMQETQYF
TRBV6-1	CASLGHLYNEQFF
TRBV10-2	CASSDTGKGNRAQHF
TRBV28	CASSYVAGGPQETQYF
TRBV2	CASSRTGTGITEAFF
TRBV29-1	CSASTGTGDSPLHF
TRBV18	CASSPPVAGTGELFF
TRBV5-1	CASTPSGTGGYEQYF
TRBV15	CATSRVGQPSGSFGYEQYF
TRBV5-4	CASSPSGQNLAKNIQYF
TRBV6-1	CASRGPRNTIYF
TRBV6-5	CASSYSFGTGANVLTF
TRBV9	CASSATGELFF
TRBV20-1	CSARQGVPLHF
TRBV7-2	CASSLERKLFF
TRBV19	CASSKQGASEKLFF
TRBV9	CASSVREGNTEAFF
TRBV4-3	CASSRTPTIRDEQYF
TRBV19	CASSGTGTYEQYF
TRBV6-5	CASTSPRGNYGYTF
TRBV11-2	CASSPGTITYNEQFF
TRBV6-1	CASRANRNYEQYF
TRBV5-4	CASSYQRYRERMSGYTF
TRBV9	CASSPLAGGPGELFF
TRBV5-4	CASSLDSYTEAFF
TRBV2	CASSVGGLYGYTF
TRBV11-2	CASSPRKLASGDEQFF
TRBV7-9	CASSPRDPGSQETQYF
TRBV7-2	CASSDSGGASSGRVNTQYF
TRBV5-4	CASSLLNGGPEAFF
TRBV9	CASSTRQGASYEQYF
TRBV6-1	CASSVSPGTSVYQETQYF
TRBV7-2	CASSLHREDGYTF
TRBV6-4	CASSESGTSRETQYF
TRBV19	CASSIFRATNEKLFF
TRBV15	CATSGNRETQYF
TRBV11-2	CASSPVSAYYNEKLFF
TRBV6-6	CASSQGQAYLSEQYF